A selection of T cell receptor beta chains follows, all from one sample in a study of radiotherapy plus CTLA-4 blockade in lung cancer. The data were produced by immunoSEQ multiplex PCR, yet TCRdb's version contains in-frame clones alone and is incomplete. The sample lists approximately 110,000 clones, more than 75% occurring once. The sample in question was peripheral blood, obtained from a patient treated with radiotherapy plus ipilimumab. The receptors derive from a human donor with non-small cell lung cancer that progressed on radiotherapy plus ipilimumab. Some clones in this sample may be carry-over from other donors' samples. Both conserved end residues are part of each CDR3. The D gene is left open where the match is weak. Rows may omit the clone size; those that give it use once, few, many or a size class.

V	size	J	D	CDR3	DNA
TRBV4-3	-	TRBJ1-6	TRBD1	CASSQSTGTAFSYNSPLHF	TGCGCCAGCAGCCAAAGTACCGGGACAGCTTTCTCCTATAATTCACCCCTCCACTTT
TRBV4-2	once	TRBJ1-1	-	CASSQDGEVREAFF	TGTGCCAGCAGCCAAGACGGGGAAGTACGTGAAGCTTTCTTT
TRBV9	-	TRBJ1-6	-	CASSASTWTGEPLHF	TGTGCCAGCAGCGCCTCGACTTGGACTGGGGAACCCCTCCACTTT
TRBV6-5	-	TRBJ2-5	-	CASSHGTLKRTQYF	TGTGCCAGCAGTCACGGGACTCTCAAAAGGACCCAGTACTTC
TRBV7-9	-	TRBJ1-1	TRBD1	CASSFGQGRGMNTEAFF	TGTGCCAGCAGCTTCGGACAGGGAAGGGGTATGAACACTGAAGCTTTCTTT
TRBV7-2	-	TRBJ1-2	-	CASSSDGINYGYTF	TGTGCCAGCAGCTCGGACGGAATTAACTATGGCTACACCTTC
TRBV5-6	-	TRBJ1-4	TRBD1	CASSWGQGAYEKLFF	TGTGCCAGCAGCTGGGGACAGGGGGCATATGAAAAACTGTTTTTT
TRBV29-1	-	TRBJ1-1	-	CSVETAMNTEAFF	TGCAGCGTTGAAACAGCCATGAACACTGAAGCTTTCTTT
TRBV7-2	-	TRBJ2-4	TRBD1	CASSLELTGPNIQYF	TGTGCCAGCAGCTTAGAGTTGACAGGGCCAAACATTCAGTACTTC
TRBV30	few	TRBJ1-6	-	CAWSQYPVSLHF	TGTGCCTGGAGCCAATATCCGGTATCTCTCCACTTT
TRBV16	-	TRBJ1-1	-	CASSLLAGQTEAFF	TGTGCCAGCAGCCTGCTCGCGGGGCAGACTGAAGCTTTCTTT
TRBV28	-	TRBJ1-3	-	CGAGTNTIYF	TGTGGTGCAGGTACAAACACCATATATTTT
TRBV5-6	-	TRBJ2-3	TRBD2	CASALAGISDTQYF	TGTGCCAGCGCGCTAGCGGGGATATCAGATACGCAGTATTTT
TRBV6-6	once	TRBJ1-2	TRBD1	CASSHTGTAGGYTF	TGTGCCAGCAGCCATACCGGGACAGCGGGGGGCTACACCTTC
TRBV21-1	-	TRBJ1-6	-	CASSNIPGQGIYSPLHF	TGTGCCAGCAGCAATATACCGGGACAGGGGATTTATTCACCCCTCCACTTT
TRBV6-1	-	TRBJ2-1	-	CASSDWTLSYNEQFF	TGTGCCAGCTCTGATTGGACACTATCCTACAATGAGCAGTTCTTC
TRBV5-1	-	TRBJ2-6	-	CASSAAPASGANVLTF	TGCGCCAGCAGCGCGGCCCCAGCCTCTGGGGCCAACGTCCTGACTTTC
TRBV6-4	-	TRBJ1-6	-	CASSEGHSSNSPLHF	TGTGCCAGCAGTGAGGGACACTCTTCTAATTCACCCCTCCACTTT
TRBV4-2	-	TRBJ1-2	-	CASMRANYGYTF	TGTGCCAGCATGCGAGCTAACTATGGCTACACCTTC
TRBV2	-	TRBJ2-2	-	CASIRGGNSYANTGELFF	TGTGCCAGCATAAGGGGGGGAAATTCTTACGCGAACACCGGGGAGCTGTTTTTT